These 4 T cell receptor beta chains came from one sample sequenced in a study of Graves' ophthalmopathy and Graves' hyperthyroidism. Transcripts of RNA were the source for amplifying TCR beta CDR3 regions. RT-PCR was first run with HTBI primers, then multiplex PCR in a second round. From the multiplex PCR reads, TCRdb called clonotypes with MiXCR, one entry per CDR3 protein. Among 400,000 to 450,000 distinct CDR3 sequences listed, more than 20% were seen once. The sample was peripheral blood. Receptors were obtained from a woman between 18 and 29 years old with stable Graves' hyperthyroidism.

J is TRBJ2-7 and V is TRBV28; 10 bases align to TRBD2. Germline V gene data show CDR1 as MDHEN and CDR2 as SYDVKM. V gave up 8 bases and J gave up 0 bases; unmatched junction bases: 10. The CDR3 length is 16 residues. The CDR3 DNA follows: TGTGCCAGCGCCGCAGGAGGACTAGCGGACTCCTACGAGCAGTACTTC. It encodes CASAAGGLADSYEQYF.

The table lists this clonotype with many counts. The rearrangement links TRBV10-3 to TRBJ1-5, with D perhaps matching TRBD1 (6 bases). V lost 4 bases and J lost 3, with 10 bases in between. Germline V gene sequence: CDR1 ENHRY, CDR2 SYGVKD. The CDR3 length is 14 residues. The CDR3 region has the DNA TGTGCCATCAGTGCCGCAGGGGACAATCAGCCCCAGCATTTT. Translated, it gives CAISAAGDNQPQHF.

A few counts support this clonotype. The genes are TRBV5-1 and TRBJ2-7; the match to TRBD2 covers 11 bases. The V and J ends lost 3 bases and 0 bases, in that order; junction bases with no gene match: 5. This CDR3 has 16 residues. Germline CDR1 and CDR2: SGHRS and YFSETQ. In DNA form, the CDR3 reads TGCGCCAGCAGCTCATATAGCGGGAGGGCCTCCTACGAGCAGTACTTC. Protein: CASSSYSGRASYEQYF.

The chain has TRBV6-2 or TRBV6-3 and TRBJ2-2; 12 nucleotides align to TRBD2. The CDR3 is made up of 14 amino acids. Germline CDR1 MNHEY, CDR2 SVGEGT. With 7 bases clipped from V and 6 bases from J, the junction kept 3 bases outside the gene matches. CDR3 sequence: CASKTSGGSGELFF. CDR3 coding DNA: TGTGCCAGCAAAACTAGCGGGGGGTCCGGGGAGCTGTTTTTT.